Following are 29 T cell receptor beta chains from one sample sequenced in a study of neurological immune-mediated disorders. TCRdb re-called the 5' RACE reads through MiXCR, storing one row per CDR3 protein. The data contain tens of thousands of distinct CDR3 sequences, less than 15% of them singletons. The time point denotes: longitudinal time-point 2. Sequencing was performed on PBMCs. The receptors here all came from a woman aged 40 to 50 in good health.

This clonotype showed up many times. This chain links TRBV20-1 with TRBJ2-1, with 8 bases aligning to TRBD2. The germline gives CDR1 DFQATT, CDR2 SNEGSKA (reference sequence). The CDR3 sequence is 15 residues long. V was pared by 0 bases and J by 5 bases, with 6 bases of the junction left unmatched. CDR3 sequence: CSARDLSGRHNEQFF. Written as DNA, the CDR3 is TGCAGTGCTAGAGATTTGAGCGGGAGACACAATGAGCAGTTCTTC.

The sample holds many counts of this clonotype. This CDR3 is CASSFSPEEQQGVSGNTIYF. The CDR3 nucleotides read TGTGCCAGCAGCTTTTCCCCGGAGGAACAACAGGGGGTCTCTGGAAACACCATATATTTT. The chain uses TRBV7-6 and TRBJ1-3; 8 positions match TRBD1. The V and J ends lost 3 bases and 0 bases, in that order; junction bases with no gene match: 16. The CDR3 is 20 residues long. In germline, CDR1 is SGHVS, CDR2 FNYEAQ.

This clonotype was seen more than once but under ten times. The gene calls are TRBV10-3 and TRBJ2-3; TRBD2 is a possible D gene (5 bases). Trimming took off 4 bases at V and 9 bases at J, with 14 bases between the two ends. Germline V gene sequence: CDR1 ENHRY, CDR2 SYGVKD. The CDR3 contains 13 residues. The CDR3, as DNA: TGTGCCATCAGTGGCGCCGGGGAAGGGACGCAGTATTTT. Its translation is CAISGAGEGTQYF.

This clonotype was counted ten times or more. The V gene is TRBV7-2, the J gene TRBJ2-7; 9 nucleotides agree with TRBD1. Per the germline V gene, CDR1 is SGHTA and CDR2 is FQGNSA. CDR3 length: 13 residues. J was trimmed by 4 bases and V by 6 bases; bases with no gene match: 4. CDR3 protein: CASRDRGGYEQYF. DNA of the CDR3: TGTGCCAGCAGGGACAGGGGCGGTTACGAGCAGTACTTC.

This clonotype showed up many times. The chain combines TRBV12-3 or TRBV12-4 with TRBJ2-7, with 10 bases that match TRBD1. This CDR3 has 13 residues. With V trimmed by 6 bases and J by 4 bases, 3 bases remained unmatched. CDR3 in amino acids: CASSDRGRYEQYF. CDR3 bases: TGTGCCAGCAGCGACAGGGGGCGGTACGAGCAGTACTTC.

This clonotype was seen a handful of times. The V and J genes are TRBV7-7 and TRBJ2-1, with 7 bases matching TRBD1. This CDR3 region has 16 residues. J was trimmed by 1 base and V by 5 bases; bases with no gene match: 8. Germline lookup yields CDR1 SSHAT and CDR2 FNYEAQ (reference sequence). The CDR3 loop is CASSPQGVGSYNEQFF. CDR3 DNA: TGTGCCAGCAGCCCCCAGGGGGTCGGATCCTACAATGAGCAGTTCTTC.

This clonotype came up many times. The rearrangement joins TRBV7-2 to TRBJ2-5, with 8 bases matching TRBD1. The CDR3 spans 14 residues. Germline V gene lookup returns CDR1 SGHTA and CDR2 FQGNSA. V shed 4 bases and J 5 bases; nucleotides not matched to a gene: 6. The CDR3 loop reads CASSYQGAWETQYF. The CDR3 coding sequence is TGTGCCAGCAGCTATCAGGGGGCATGGGAGACCCAGTACTTC. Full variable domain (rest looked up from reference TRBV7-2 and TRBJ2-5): GAGVSQSPSNKVTEKGKDVELRCDPISGHTALYWYRQSLGQGLEFLIYFQGNSAPDKSGLPSDRFSAERTGGSVSTLTIQRTQQEDSAVYLCASSYQGAWETQYFGPGTRLLVL.

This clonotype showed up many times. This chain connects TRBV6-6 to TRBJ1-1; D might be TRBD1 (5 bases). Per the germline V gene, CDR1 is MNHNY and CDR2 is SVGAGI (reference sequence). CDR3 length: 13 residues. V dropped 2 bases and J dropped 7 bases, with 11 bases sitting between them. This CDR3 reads CASSYRGGDEAFF. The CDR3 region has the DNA TGTGCCAGCAGTTACAGGGGCGGGGATGAAGCTTTCTTT.

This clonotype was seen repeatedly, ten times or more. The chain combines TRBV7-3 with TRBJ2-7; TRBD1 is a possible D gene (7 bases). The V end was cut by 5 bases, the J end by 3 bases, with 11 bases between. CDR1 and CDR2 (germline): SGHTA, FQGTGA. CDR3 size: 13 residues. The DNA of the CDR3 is TGTGCCAGCAGCCCGGGGGACAGCTACGAGCAGTACTTC. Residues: CASSPGDSYEQYF.

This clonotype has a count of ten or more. In nucleotides, the CDR3 is TGCAGTGCCCCTACTGCCAGCGGTGTTAATGAGCAGTTCTTC. Its protein is CSAPTASGVNEQFF. The V and J genes are TRBV20-1 and TRBJ2-1; a possible D gene is TRBD2 (5 bases). The CDR3 runs to 14 residues. The germline V gene encodes CDR1 DFQATT and CDR2 SNEGSKA (reference sequence). The V end was cut by 6 bases, the J end by 7 bases, with 19 bases between.

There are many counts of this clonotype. CDR3: CASSLPGTDTQYF. Here the CDR3 DNA reads TGTGCCAGCAGCTTGCCTGGAACAGATACGCAGTATTTT. The chain combines TRBV7-2 with TRBJ2-3; D gene unclear. The germline V and J ends were trimmed by 3 bases and 3 bases, with 7 bases remaining between them. Germline V gene lookup returns CDR1 SGHTA and CDR2 FQGNSA. The CDR3 contains 13 residues.

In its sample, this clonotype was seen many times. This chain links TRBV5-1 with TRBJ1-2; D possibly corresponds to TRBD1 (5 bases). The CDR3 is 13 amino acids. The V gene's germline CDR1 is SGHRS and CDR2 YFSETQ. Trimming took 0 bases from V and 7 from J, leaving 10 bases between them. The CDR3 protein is CASSLETVGGYTF. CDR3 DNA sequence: TGCGCCAGCAGCTTGGAGACAGTCGGTGGCTACACCTTC. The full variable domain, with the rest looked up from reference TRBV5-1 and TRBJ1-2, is KAGVTQTPRYLIKTRGQQVTLSCSPISGHRSVSWYQQTPGQGLQFLFEYFSETQRNKGNFPGRFSGRQFSNSRSEMNVSTLELGDSALYLCASSLETVGGYTFGSGTRLTVV.

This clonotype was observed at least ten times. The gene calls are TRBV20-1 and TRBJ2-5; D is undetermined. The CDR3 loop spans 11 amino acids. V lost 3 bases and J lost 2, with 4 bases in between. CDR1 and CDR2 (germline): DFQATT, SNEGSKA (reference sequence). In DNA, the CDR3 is TGCAGTGCTAGTCGACAAGAGACCCAGTACTTC. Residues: CSASRQETQYF.

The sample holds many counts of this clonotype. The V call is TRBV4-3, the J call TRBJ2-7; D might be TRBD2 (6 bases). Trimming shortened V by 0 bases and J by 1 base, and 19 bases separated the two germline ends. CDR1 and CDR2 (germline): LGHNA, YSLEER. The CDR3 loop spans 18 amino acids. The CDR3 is CASSQDEPQAGESYEQYF. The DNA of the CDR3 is TGCGCCAGCAGCCAAGATGAGCCCCAAGCGGGCGAATCCTACGAGCAGTACTTC.

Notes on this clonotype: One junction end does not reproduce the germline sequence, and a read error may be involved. The CDR3 nucleotides are TGTGCCATCAGCTTCTGGACTAGCGGGGGGGCCCGTGCAGATACGCAGTATTTT. Translating gives CAISFWTSGGARADTQYF. The V call is TRBV7-2, the J call TRBJ2-3; 15 positions match TRBD2. Germline CDR1 is SGHTA and CDR2 is FQGNSA. This CDR3 is 18 amino acids long.

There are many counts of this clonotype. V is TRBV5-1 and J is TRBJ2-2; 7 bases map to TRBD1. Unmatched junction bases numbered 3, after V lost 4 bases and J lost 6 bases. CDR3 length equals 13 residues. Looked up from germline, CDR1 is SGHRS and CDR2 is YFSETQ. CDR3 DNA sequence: TGCGCCAGCAGCAGACAGGGCCCCGGGGAGCTGTTTTTT. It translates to CASSRQGPGELFF.

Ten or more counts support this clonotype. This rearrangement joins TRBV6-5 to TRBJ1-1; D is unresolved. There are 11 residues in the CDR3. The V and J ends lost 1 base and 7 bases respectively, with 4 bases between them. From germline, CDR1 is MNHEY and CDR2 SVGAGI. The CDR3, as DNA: TGTGCCAGCAGTTACTTTGGTGAAGCTTTCTTT. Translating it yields CASSYFGEAFF.

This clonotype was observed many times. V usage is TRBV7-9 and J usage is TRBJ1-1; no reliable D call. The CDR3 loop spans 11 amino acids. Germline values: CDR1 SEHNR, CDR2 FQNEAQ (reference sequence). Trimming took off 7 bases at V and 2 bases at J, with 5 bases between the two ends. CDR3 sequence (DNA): TGTGCCAGCACTGGTAACACTGAAGCTTTCTTT. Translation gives CASTGNTEAFF.

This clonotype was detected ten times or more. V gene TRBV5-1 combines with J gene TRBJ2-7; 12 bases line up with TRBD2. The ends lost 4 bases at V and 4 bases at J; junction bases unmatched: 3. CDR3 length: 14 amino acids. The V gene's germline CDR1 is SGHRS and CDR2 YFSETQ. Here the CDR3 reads CASSNGTSGYEQYF. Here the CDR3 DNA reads TGCGCCAGCAGCAACGGGACTAGCGGGTACGAGCAGTACTTC.

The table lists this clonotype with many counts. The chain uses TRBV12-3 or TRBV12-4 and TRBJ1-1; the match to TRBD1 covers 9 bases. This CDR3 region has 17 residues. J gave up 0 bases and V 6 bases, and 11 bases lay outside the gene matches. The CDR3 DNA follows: TGTGCCAGCAGCCGAACGGGACAGGGCGACATGAACACTGAAGCTTTCTTT. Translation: CASSRTGQGDMNTEAFF.

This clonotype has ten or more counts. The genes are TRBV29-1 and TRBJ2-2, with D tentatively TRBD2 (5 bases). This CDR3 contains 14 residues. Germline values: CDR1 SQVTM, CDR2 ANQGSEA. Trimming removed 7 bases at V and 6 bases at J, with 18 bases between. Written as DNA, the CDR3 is TGCAGCGCCCCGATGGGCCTAGCCCCCGGGGAGCTGTTTTTT. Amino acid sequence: CSAPMGLAPGELFF.

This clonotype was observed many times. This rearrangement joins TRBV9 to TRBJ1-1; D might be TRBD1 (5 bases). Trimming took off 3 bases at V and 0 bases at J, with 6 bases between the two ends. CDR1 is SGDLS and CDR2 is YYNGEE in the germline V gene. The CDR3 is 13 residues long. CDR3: CASSGQMNTEAFF. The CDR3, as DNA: TGTGCCAGCAGCGGACAGATGAACACTGAAGCTTTCTTT.

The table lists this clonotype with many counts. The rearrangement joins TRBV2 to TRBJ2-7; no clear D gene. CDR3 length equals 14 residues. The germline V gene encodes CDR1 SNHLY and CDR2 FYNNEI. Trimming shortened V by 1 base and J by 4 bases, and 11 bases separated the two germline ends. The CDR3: CASSEGIARYEQYF. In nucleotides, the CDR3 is TGTGCCAGCAGTGAAGGGATAGCTAGGTACGAGCAGTACTTC.

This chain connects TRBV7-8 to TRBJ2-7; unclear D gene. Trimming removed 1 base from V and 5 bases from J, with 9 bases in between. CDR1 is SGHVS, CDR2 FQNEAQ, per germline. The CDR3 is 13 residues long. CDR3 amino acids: CASSLGPYHEQYF. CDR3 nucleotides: TGTGCCAGCAGCTTAGGCCCCTACCACGAGCAGTACTTC.

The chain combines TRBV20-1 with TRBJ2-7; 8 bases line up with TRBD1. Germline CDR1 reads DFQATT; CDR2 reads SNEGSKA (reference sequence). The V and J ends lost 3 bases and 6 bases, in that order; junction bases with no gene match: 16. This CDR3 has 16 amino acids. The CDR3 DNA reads TGCAGTGCTAGGGGGACGACAGGGGAGATCTCCCTCGAGCAGTACTTC. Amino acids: CSARGTTGEISLEQYF.

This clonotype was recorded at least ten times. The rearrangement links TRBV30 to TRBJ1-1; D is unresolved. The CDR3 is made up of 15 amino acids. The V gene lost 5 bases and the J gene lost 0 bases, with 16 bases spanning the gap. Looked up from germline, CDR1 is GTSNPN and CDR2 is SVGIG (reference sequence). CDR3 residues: CAWVLVGRLNTEAFF. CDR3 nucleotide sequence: TGTGCCTGGGTACTCGTCGGACGGCTGAACACTGAAGCTTTCTTT.

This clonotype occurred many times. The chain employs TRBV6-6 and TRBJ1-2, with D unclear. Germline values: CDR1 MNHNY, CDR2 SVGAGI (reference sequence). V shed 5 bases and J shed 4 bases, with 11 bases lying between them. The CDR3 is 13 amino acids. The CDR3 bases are TGTGCCAGCAGTCGCGATACAACCTATGGCTACACCTTC. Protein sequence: CASSRDTTYGYTF.

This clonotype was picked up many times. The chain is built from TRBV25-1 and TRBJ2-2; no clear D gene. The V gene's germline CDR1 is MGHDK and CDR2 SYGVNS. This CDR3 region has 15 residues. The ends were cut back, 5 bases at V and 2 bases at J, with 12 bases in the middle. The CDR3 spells CASSPNLFNTGELFF. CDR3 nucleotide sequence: TGTGCCAGCAGTCCTAACCTTTTTAACACCGGGGAGCTGTTTTTT.

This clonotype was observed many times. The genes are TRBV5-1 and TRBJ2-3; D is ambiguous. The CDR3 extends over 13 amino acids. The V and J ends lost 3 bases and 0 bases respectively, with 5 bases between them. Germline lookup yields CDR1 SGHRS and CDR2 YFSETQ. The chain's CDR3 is CASSSSSTDTQYF. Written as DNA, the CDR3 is TGCGCCAGCAGCTCCTCTAGCACAGATACGCAGTATTTT.